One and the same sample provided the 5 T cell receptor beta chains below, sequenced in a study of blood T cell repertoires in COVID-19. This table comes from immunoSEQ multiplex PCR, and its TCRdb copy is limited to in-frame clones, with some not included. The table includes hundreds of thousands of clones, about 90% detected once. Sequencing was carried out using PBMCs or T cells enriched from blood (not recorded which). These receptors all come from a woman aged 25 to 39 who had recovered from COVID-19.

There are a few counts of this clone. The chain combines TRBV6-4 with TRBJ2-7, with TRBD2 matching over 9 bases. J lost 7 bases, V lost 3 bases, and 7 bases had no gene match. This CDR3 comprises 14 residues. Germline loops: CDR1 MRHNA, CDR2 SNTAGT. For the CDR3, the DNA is TGTGCCAGCAGTGAGCGGGAGGGTGAGAGAGAGCAGTACTTC. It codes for CASSEREGEREQYF.

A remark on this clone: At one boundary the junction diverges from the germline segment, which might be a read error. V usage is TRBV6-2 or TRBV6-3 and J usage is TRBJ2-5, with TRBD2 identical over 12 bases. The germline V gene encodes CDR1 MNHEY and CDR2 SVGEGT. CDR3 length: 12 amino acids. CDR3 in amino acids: CASSSGLAGPHF. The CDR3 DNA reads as TGTGCCAGCAGTTCGGGACTAGCGGGCCCCCACTTC.

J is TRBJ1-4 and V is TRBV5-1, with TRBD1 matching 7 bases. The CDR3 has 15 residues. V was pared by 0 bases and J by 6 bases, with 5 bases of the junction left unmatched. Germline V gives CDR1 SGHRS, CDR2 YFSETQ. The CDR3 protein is CASSLVQGVDEKLFF. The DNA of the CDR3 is TGCGCCAGCAGCTTGGTTCAGGGGGTGGATGAAAAACTGTTTTTT.

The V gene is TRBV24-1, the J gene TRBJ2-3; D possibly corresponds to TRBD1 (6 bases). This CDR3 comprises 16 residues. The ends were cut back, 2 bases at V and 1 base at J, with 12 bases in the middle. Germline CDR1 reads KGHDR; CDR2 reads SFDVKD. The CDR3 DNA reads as TGTGCCACCAGTGATTCGGACAGATTGGGCACAGATACGCAGTATTTT. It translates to CATSDSDRLGTDTQYF.

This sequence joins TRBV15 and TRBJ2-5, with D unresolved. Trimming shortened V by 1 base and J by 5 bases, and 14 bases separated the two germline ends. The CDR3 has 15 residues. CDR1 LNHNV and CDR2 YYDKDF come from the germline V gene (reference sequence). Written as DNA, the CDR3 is TGTGCCACCAGCAGAGGTTCCGCGCCCGGGGAGACCCAGTACTTC. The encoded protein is CATSRGSAPGETQYF.